The 12 T cell receptor beta chains below were found in one sample sequenced in a study of long-term antiretroviral therapy in people with HIV (dated by TCRdb to between 2021 and 2023). The immunoSEQ hsTCRB v3.0 assay was used at survey level resolution for TRB variable region sequencing. In TCRdb, the immuneACCESS table is reduced to in-frame sequences with V and J assigned. These tables do not hold every clone; where another copy was compared, an unresolved V gene accounts for under half, and the others remain unexplained. In all, the sample holds tens of thousands of clones, and around nine tenths of those were seen once. The ten largest clonotypes hold approximately 9% of the sample. The sequencing used unsorted PBMCs, collected 0.2 years before starting antiretroviral therapy. These receptors originate from a young man with HIV.

The V gene is TRBV9, the J gene TRBJ2-5; D gene ambiguous. Germline CDR1 and CDR2: SGDLS and YYNGEE. Trimming pared 3 bases from V and 5 bases from J, leaving 14 bases between. This CDR3 has 14 residues. Here the CDR3 DNA reads TGTGCCAGCAGCGCCTTTGCGGAGTCTGAGACCCAGTACTTC. Translating gives CASSAFAESETQYF.

This clone occurred once. This chain joins TRBV5-1 and TRBJ2-2; weak D call: TRBD2 (6 bases). The CDR3 spans 16 residues. V was shortened by 0 bases and J by 4 bases, with 13 bases between the two germline ends. Per the germline V gene, CDR1 is SGHRS and CDR2 is YFSETQ. The CDR3 DNA follows: TGCGCCAGCAGCTTGGTTGGGGGGAGTCGCACCGGGGAGCTGTTTTTT. This encodes CASSLVGGSRTGELFF.

This chain connects TRBV30 to TRBJ2-7; D is perhaps TRBD1 or TRBD2 (5 bases each). V dropped 0 bases and J dropped 4 bases, with 22 bases sitting between them. The CDR3 is 17 amino acids. The V gene's germline CDR1 is GTSNPN and CDR2 SVGIG (reference sequence). CDR3 bases: TGTGCCTGGAGTGTTTTCAATGAGGGACCAACCGGGTACGAGCAGTACTTC. Translated: CAWSVFNEGPTGYEQYF.

The chain has TRBV29-1 and TRBJ2-1; 13 bases match TRBD2. The germline V gene encodes CDR1 SQVTM and CDR2 ANQGSEA. The CDR3 is 12 amino acids. The CDR3 sequence: CSGLAGDNEQFF. DNA for the CDR3: TGCAGTGGACTAGCGGGGGACAATGAGCAGTTCTTC.

V is TRBV9 and J is TRBJ2-7; weak D call: TRBD2 (7 bases). Germline values: CDR1 SGDLS, CDR2 YYNGEE. The CDR3 sequence is 16 residues long. V lost 3 bases to trimming and J lost 2 bases, with 18 bases between them. The CDR3 sequence is CASSEGGTTAPYEQYF. CDR3 DNA: TGTGCCAGCAGCGAGGGGGGGACAACCGCCCCCTACGAGCAGTACTTC.

The genes are TRBV7-6 and TRBJ2-5; 9 positions agree with TRBD1. The CDR3 consists of 14 residues. Per the germline V gene, CDR1 is SGHVS and CDR2 is FNYEAQ. With V trimmed by 5 bases and J by 4 bases, 5 bases remained unmatched. The CDR3 region is CASSQRQGGETQYF. Here the CDR3 DNA reads TGTGCCAGCAGCCAGCGACAGGGGGGAGAGACCCAGTACTTC.

V and J are TRBV6-6 and TRBJ2-7; unclear D gene. V lost 6 bases, J lost 5 bases, and 8 bases lay in between. CDR3 length: 11 amino acids. Germline V gives CDR1 MNHNY, CDR2 SVGAGI (reference sequence). This CDR3 reads CASRDVNEQYF. The DNA of the CDR3 is TGTGCCAGCAGGGACGTTAACGAGCAGTACTTC.

V usage is TRBV5-4 and J usage is TRBJ1-4, with no clear D. V was cut by 0 bases and J by 4 bases, with 7 bases left in between. Per the germline V gene, CDR1 is SGHNT and CDR2 is YYREEE (reference sequence). The CDR3 covers 14 residues. DNA of the CDR3: TGTGCCAGCAGCTTGGATTCTGGTAATGAAAAACTGTTTTTT. This codes for CASSLDSGNEKLFF.

The V gene is TRBV10-3, the J gene TRBJ1-5; the match to TRBD1 covers 8 bases. The germline V gene encodes CDR1 ENHRY and CDR2 SYGVKD. V dropped 6 bases and J dropped 7; count of bases not matched to a gene: 11. CDR3 length: 15 residues. This chain's CDR3 is CAISLGTGLSQPQHF. CDR3 nucleotides: TGTGCCATCAGCCTAGGGACAGGCTTATCGCAGCCCCAGCATTTT.

V and J are TRBV6-1 and TRBJ2-1; 8 bases line up with TRBD1. CDR3 size: 15 residues. V dropped 9 bases and J dropped 6; count of bases not matched to a gene: 13. From germline, CDR1 is MNHNS and CDR2 SASEGT. In DNA form, the CDR3 reads TGTGCCAGAAGATCCACAGGGGGACCTGGCAATGAGCAGTTCTTC. Its protein product is CARRSTGGPGNEQFF.

The chain combines TRBV4-2 with TRBJ1-3; unclear D gene. This CDR3 is 15 amino acids long. Germline V gene sequence: CDR1 LGHNA, CDR2 YNFKEQ. With 7 bases removed from V and 9 bases from J, the gap between germline ends came to 22 bases. The DNA for the CDR3 is TGTGCCAGCAATGACCTACTTCAACCCCCAGGCACCATATATTTT. Protein sequence: CASNDLLQPPGTIYF.

The gene calls are TRBV7-8 and TRBJ1-1, with 7 nucleotides matching TRBD1. The CDR3 has 15 residues. Germline CDR1 is SGHVS and CDR2 is FQNEAQ. The V and J ends lost 5 bases and 2 bases, in that order; junction bases with no gene match: 8. In nucleotides, the CDR3 is TGTGCCAGCAGCCTACGACAGGGCCCAAACACTGAAGCTTTCTTT. As protein: CASSLRQGPNTEAFF.